This T cell receptor beta chain comes out of a study of shared clonotypes between healthy human individuals. Method: immunoSEQ multiplex PCR; TCRdb's copy keeps in-frame clones and lacks some. This sample has roughly 510,000 clones; approximately 79% occur once, and the top ten carry under 15%. Germline-derived CDR1 and CDR2 are GTSNPN and SVGIG (reference sequence). J lost 0 bases, V lost 2 bases, and 15 bases had no gene match. This CDR3 contains 19 residues. The clonotype originates from a middle-aged woman in good health. Some clones in this sample may be carry-over from other donors' samples. The V gene is TRBV30, the J gene TRBJ2-5, with 10 bases lining up with TRBD2. Sequenced material: PBMCs. The CDR3 sequence is CAWSFTSGILGGYQETQYF. The CDR3 DNA reads as TGTGCCTGGAGTTTCACTAGCGGGATCTTAGGGGGATACCAAGAGACCCAGTACTTC.